Below, 28 T cell receptor beta chains from the same sample are listed, as sequenced in a study of CD8 T cells in Susac syndrome. RNA in amounts of roughly 0.5 to 1 ug was reverse transcribed with random hexamers. TCRdb re-called the immunoSEQ multiplex PCR reads with MiXCR, one entry per CDR3 protein. Found here are 170,000 or so distinct CDR3 sequences, roughly 96% of them singletons; the top ten hold 0.15% to 0.2%. The sequenced sample consisted of CD8+ T cells from PBMCs. The receptors shown here come from a human donor with multiple sclerosis.

The chain employs TRBV7-9 and TRBJ1-4; D possibly corresponds to TRBD1 (5 bases). V was cut by 4 bases and J by 6 bases, with 18 bases left in between. The length of the CDR3 is 16 residues. Germline V gives CDR1 SEHNR, CDR2 FQNEAQ (reference sequence). CDR3 loop: CASSSNRDLPHEKLFF. The CDR3 region has the DNA TGTGCCAGCAGCTCCAACCGGGACCTACCCCATGAAAAACTGTTTTTT. The full variable domain, rest sourced from reference TRBV7-9 and TRBJ1-4, is DTGVSQNPRHKITKRGQNVTFRCDPISEHNRLYWYRQTLGQGPEFLTYFQNEAQLEKSRLLSDRFSAERPKGSFSTLEIQRTEQGDSAMYLCASSSNRDLPHEKLFFGSGTQLSVL.

This sequence joins TRBV9 and TRBJ2-2, with 9 positions matching TRBD2. Trimming took 0 bases from V and 4 from J; bases not matched to a gene: 10. Germline CDR1 reads SGDLS; CDR2 reads YYNGEE. CDR3 length: 18 amino acids. The CDR3 reads CASSVALAGTPSTGELFF. Written as DNA, the CDR3 is TGTGCCAGCAGCGTAGCCCTAGCGGGGACCCCGAGCACCGGGGAGCTGTTTTTT.

CDR3 sequence: CATWGGGRKETQYF. The CDR3 nucleotides are TGTGCCACCTGGGGCGGGGGTAGGAAGGAGACCCAGTACTTC. The gene calls are TRBV10-3 and TRBJ2-5; TRBD2 aligns across 7 bases. With 10 bases clipped from V and 5 bases from J, the junction kept 13 bases outside the gene matches. This CDR3 is 14 amino acids long. Germline CDR1 is ENHRY and CDR2 is SYGVKD.

This chain uses TRBV20-1 with TRBJ1-4; D remains ambiguous. Per the germline V gene, CDR1 is DFQATT and CDR2 is SNEGSKA (reference sequence). Deletions cut 4 bases from V and 0 bases from J, with 18 bases between. The CDR3 spans 17 residues. CDR3 DNA sequence: TGCAGTGCTACACCCGTGGCCGGATTTGCAACTAATGAAAAACTGTTTTTT. This sequence encodes CSATPVAGFATNEKLFF.

The chain has TRBV12-3 or TRBV12-4 and TRBJ1-6, with D uncertain. The CDR3 has 14 amino acids. V dropped 6 bases and J dropped 6 bases, with 12 bases sitting between them. The CDR3 DNA sequence: TGTGCCAGCAGGACCGGGAGCCGTAATTCACCCCTCCACTTT. This encodes CASRTGSRNSPLHF.

V usage is TRBV9 and J usage is TRBJ2-7, with a possible D match to TRBD2 (6 bases). V gave up 0 bases and J gave up 1 base, with 11 bases separating them. This CDR3 is 15 amino acids long. Germline V lookup: CDR1 SGDLS, CDR2 YYNGEE. The CDR3 region has the DNA TGTGCCAGCAGCGTAGCGGAGGGAGGATCCTACGAGCAGTACTTC. Translated, it gives CASSVAEGGSYEQYF. The whole variable domain, filled in from reference TRBV9 and TRBJ2-7, reads DSGVTQTPKHLITATGQRVTLRCSPRSGDLSVYWYQQSLDQGLQFLIQYYNGEERAKGNILERFSAQQFPDLHSELNLSSLELGDSALYFCASSVAEGGSYEQYFGPGTRLTVT.

The rearrangement uses TRBV9 and TRBJ2-3; no clear D gene. CDR1 is SGDLS, CDR2 YYNGEE, per germline. Between the trimmed V and J ends, which lost 0 bases and 1 base, there was a span of 9 bases. The CDR3 runs to 15 residues. The CDR3 sequence: CASSVEGGRTDTQYF. For the CDR3, the DNA is TGTGCCAGCAGCGTAGAGGGTGGCCGCACAGATACGCAGTATTTT.

This clonotype came up once. This rearrangement joins TRBV7-8 to TRBJ2-5; 9 positions agree with TRBD2. J lost 1 base, V lost 4 bases, and 10 bases had no gene match. Germline V lookup: CDR1 SGHVS, CDR2 FQNEAQ. The CDR3 contains 17 residues. The CDR3: CASSSQRLAVSQETQYF. In DNA, the CDR3 is TGTGCCAGCAGCTCTCAACGACTAGCGGTCTCCCAAGAGACCCAGTACTTC.

The chain carries TRBV5-1 and TRBJ2-1; D gene unclear. V lost 4 bases and J 5 bases, leaving 16 bases between the germline ends. Germline assignment: CDR1 SGHRS and CDR2 YFSETQ. The CDR3 consists of 15 residues. CDR3 DNA: TGCGCCAGCAGCGCCCTAGTGGCACCAAACAATGAGCAGTTCTTC. Encoded protein: CASSALVAPNNEQFF.

The chain recombines TRBV1 with TRBJ2-5; the table's D call of TRBD2 was not tested on the DNA. TRBV1 is labeled a pseudogene. The CDR3 sequence is 16 residues long. CDR3 DNA sequence: TGCACCAGCAGCCTGCTATCGGGCCTCTCAAAGGAGACCCAGTACTTC. Translation gives CTSSLLSGLSKETQYF.

This rearrangement joins TRBV2 to TRBJ2-1, with 9 bases fitting TRBD2. This CDR3 region has 15 residues. J was trimmed by 4 bases and V by 10 bases; bases with no gene match: 11. CDR1 SNHLY and CDR2 FYNNEI come from the germline V gene. This CDR3 reads CATFSRSGRYNEQFF. CDR3 DNA: TGTGCCACCTTCTCCCGCAGCGGGAGGTACAATGAGCAGTTCTTC.

The chain links TRBV20-1 to TRBJ2-1; possibly TRBD1 for D (5 bases). The length of the CDR3 is 13 residues. Germline CDR1 reads DFQATT; CDR2 reads SNEGSKA (reference sequence). Deletions cut 5 bases from V and 4 bases from J, with 12 bases between. The CDR3 DNA sequence: TGCAGTGCTTCGGAAGACAGTTACAATGAGCAGTTCTTC. As protein: CSASEDSYNEQFF.

The rearrangement uses TRBV2 and TRBJ2-1; a possible D gene is TRBD1 (6 bases). The germline V gene encodes CDR1 SNHLY and CDR2 FYNNEI. There are 12 residues in the CDR3. CDR3 in DNA: TGTGCAGTTAAGGACAGCTACAATGAGCAGTTCTTC. The encoded protein is CAVKDSYNEQFF.

The chain carries TRBV29-1 and TRBJ2-2; D possibly corresponds to TRBD1 (6 bases). The germline V gene has CDR1 SQVTM and CDR2 ANQGSEA. The CDR3 spans 15 residues. V lost 5 bases and J 6 bases, leaving 19 bases between the germline ends. The CDR3 DNA reads TGCAGCGTTAGAGGCGGACAGAGAGGGGCCGGGGAGCTGTTTTTT. This codes for CSVRGGQRGAGELFF.

The table lists this clonotype with a count of one. This chain connects TRBV6-1 to TRBJ2-1; TRBD1 agrees at 8 bases. The CDR3 length is 16 residues. V lost 5 bases, J lost 5 bases, and 11 bases stayed unmatched. Germline-derived CDR1 and CDR2 are MNHNS and SASEGT. The CDR3, as DNA: TGTGCCAGCAGTAATTACAGGGGGAGTTTGCACAATGAGCAGTTCTTC. Its translation is CASSNYRGSLHNEQFF.

V is TRBV2 and J is TRBJ2-3; D unresolved. Trimming shortened V by 0 bases and J by 2 bases, and 12 bases separated the two germline ends. The CDR3 covers 16 residues. Germline CDR1 and CDR2: SNHLY and FYNNEI. CDR3 in DNA: TGTGCCAGCAGTGAAGCGGCGGCTGGCAACACAGATACGCAGTATTTT. Its translation is CASSEAAAGNTDTQYF. The complete variable domain, with remaining parts taken from reference TRBV2 and TRBJ2-3, reads EPEVTQTPSHQVTQMGQEVILRCVPISNHLYFYWYRQILGQKVEFLVSFYNNEISEKSEIFDDQFSVERPDGSNFTLKIRSTKLEDSAMYFCASSEAAAGNTDTQYFGPGTRLTVL.

The chain recombines TRBV6-5 with TRBJ2-7; TRBD2 aligns across 8 bases. The trim removed 5 bases at V and 0 bases at J, leaving 6 bases unmatched. The CDR3 has 15 amino acids. Germline values: CDR1 MNHEY, CDR2 SVGAGI. CDR3 loop: CASSPASGFSYEQYF. The CDR3 bases are TGTGCCAGCAGTCCCGCTAGCGGGTTCTCCTACGAGCAGTACTTC.

The chain joins TRBV14 to TRBJ1-2, with 7 bases lining up with TRBD1. V gave up 1 base and J gave up 11 bases; unmatched junction bases: 7. The CDR3 length is 13 residues. The germline V gene encodes CDR1 SGHDN and CDR2 FVKESK. Here the CDR3 DNA reads TGTGCCAGCAGCCAAGCAGGGGGAAGCCCTTACACCTTC. Protein product: CASSQAGGSPYTF.

The chain has TRBV20-1 and TRBJ2-3; 7 nucleotides match TRBD2. This CDR3 is built from 17 residues. Germline trimming cut 5 bases from V and 3 bases from J; bases unmatched to any gene: 17. From germline, CDR1 is DFQATT and CDR2 SNEGSKA (reference sequence). This chain's CDR3 is CSAELAGVSVWTDTQYF. The CDR3 region has the DNA TGCAGTGCTGAGTTGGCGGGGGTTAGTGTTTGGACAGATACGCAGTATTTT.

The CDR3 DNA reads TGCAGCGTGGCCAACTATATGGGGGGGGACATAGCCTACAATGAGCAGTTCTTC. Amino acids: CSVANYMGGDIAYNEQFF. The chain combines TRBV29-1 with TRBJ2-1; D possibly corresponds to TRBD2 (7 bases). Per the germline V gene, CDR1 is SQVTM and CDR2 is ANQGSEA. Trimming stripped 6 bases from V and 2 bases from J, with 26 bases between. The CDR3 consists of 18 residues.

The rearrangement joins TRBV9 to TRBJ2-2, with 7 bases fitting TRBD1. V gave up 3 bases and J gave up 4 bases; unmatched junction bases: 6. This CDR3 is 15 amino acids long. The germline CDR1 and CDR2 sequences are SGDLS and YYNGEE. CDR3 in amino acids: CASSGKQGITGELFF. The CDR3 nucleotides are TGTGCCAGCAGCGGCAAACAGGGGATCACCGGGGAGCTGTTTTTT.

This rearrangement joins TRBV9 to TRBJ2-2, with 7 bases identical to TRBD2. Germline assignment: CDR1 SGDLS and CDR2 YYNGEE. The CDR3 contains 17 residues. Losses at the gene ends were 4 bases for V and 5 bases for J; bases not matched to a gene: 14. CDR3 protein: CASSPTGSGLGTGELFF. For the CDR3, the DNA is TGTGCCAGCAGCCCTACCGGTAGCGGGCTGGGGACCGGGGAGCTGTTTTTT.

The CDR3 DNA reads as TGCAGTGCTAGAGATGGTCGACCTGAAGCTTTCTTT. Residues: CSARDGRPEAFF. The chain employs TRBV20-1 and TRBJ1-1; no clear D gene. Trimming left V 0 bases short and J 6 bases short, with 8 bases between. CDR3 length: 12 residues. Germline V gene data show CDR1 as DFQATT and CDR2 as SNEGSKA (reference sequence).

The J gene is TRBJ2-7, the V gene TRBV5-6, with 7 bases lining up with TRBD2. The CDR3 covers 14 residues. The trim removed 4 bases at V and 2 bases at J, leaving 6 bases unmatched. Germline V lookup: CDR1 SGHDT, CDR2 YYEEEE. CDR3 bases: TGTGCCAGCAGCCATCCTAGCGGAACCTACGAGCAGTACTTC. Protein sequence: CASSHPSGTYEQYF.

This chain uses TRBV28 with TRBJ2-5, with D possibly TRBD1 on 5 matching bases. Per germline, CDR1 MDHEN and CDR2 SYDVKM. Trimming stripped 6 bases from V and 5 bases from J, with 16 bases between. This CDR3 has 14 residues. DNA of the CDR3: TGTGCCAGCAGGTCCCCGGCCCCAGGGGAGACCCAGTACTTC. Protein product: CASRSPAPGETQYF.

The chain recombines TRBV5-4 with TRBJ2-4; the D is unclear. The CDR3 spans 13 residues. V was cut by 2 bases and J by 1 base, with 4 bases left in between. The germline gives CDR1 SGHNT, CDR2 YYREEE (reference sequence). This chain's CDR3 is CASSFGAKNIQYF. The CDR3 DNA sequence: TGTGCCAGCAGCTTCGGGGCCAAAAACATTCAGTACTTC.

The chain carries TRBV29-1 and TRBJ1-2, with a tentative D call TRBD1 (6 bases). In germline, CDR1 is SQVTM, CDR2 ANQGSEA. This CDR3 has 11 amino acids. V was shortened by 7 bases and J by 2 bases, with 8 bases between the two germline ends. The CDR3 is CSDTGNYGYTF. Written as DNA, the CDR3 is TGCAGCGACACAGGGAACTATGGCTACACCTTC. The whole variable domain, filled in from reference TRBV29-1 and TRBJ1-2, reads SAVISQKPSRDICQRGTSLTIQCQVDSQVTMMFWYRQQPGQSLTLIATANQGSEATYESGFVIDKFPISRPNLTFSTLTVSNMSPEDSSIYLCSDTGNYGYTFGSGTRLTVV.

The chain has TRBV30 and TRBJ1-5; tentatively, D is TRBD1 (6 bases). CDR3 length: 15 residues. V was clipped by 2 bases and J by 2 bases, with 13 bases between them. The V gene's germline CDR1 is GTSNPN and CDR2 SVGIG (reference sequence). The DNA of the CDR3 is TGTGCCTGGAGTTCGTTCAGGGGCGGCAATCAGCCCCAGCATTTT. It translates to CAWSSFRGGNQPQHF.